The TCR beta chain under discussion was sequenced for a study of control samples from healthy donors and cancer patients. This clone was counted a single time. Germline V CDR1 and CDR2: MNHNS, SASEGT. Trimming took 3 bases from V and 4 from J, leaving 12 bases between them. The CDR3 is made up of 15 amino acids. Assay: immunoSEQ multiplex PCR; the TCRdb copy retains only in-frame clones and omits some. This table has approximately 150,000 clones, nearly 90% appearing once. The rearrangement links TRBV6-1 to TRBJ2-2; possibly TRBD2 for D (6 bases). The receptor comes from a man aged 45-60 years with head and neck cancer. The sequenced material came from PBMCs. CDR3 DNA: TGTGCCAGCAGTGATGTTGGAGGGTTCACCGGGGAGCTGTTTTTT. Its protein product is CASSDVGGFTGELFF.